The clone carrying this TCR beta chain turned up a few times. Antigen: not known. From germline, CDR1 is LNHNV and CDR2 YYDKDF (reference sequence). V was shortened by 1 base and J by 6 bases, with 10 bases between the two germline ends. The CDR3 loop spans 14 amino acids. This entry belongs to a study of T-cell memory formation after mild COVID-19. Study summary: TCR clustering was largely donor specific. General study findings and limits: Contracting CD4+ clones were located mainly in CM and EM, and CD8+ clones in EMRA.

TCRdb independently ran MiXCR on the 5' RACE reads; one entry per CDR3 protein. Of about 110,000 distinct CDR3 sequences listed, 18% are singletons. Specimen: PBMCs or a T cell subset sorted from them (not recorded which). The J gene is TRBJ2-1, the V gene TRBV15; perhaps TRBD1 as D (6 bases). The TCR was taken from a man younger than 35 who had mild COVID-19 (a few samples of this study predate the infection). Cell type and time point are not known. The CDR3 DNA reads TGTGCCACCAGCAGAGTGAGAGGGGGCAATGAGCAGTTCTTC. It codes for CATSRVRGGNEQFF. Using reference TRBV15 and TRBJ2-1 for the parts outside the CDR3, the full variable domain is DAMVIQNPRYQVTQFGKPVTLSCSQTLNHNVMYWYQQKSSQAPKLLFHYYDKDFNNEADTPDNFQSRRPNTSFCFLDIRSPGLGDTAMYLCATSRVRGGNEQFFGPGTRLTVL.